This paragraph reports one T cell receptor beta chain. Its antigen is unknown. Samples each had at least 5.5 micrograms of total RNA extracted. These data belong to a study of blood T cells in healthy people across ages. Overall study results and limits: One million T cells yielded diversity estimates that were considered underestimates. Per million T cells, TCR beta diversity dropped roughly linearly as age increased.

This CDR3 comprises 18 residues. J was trimmed by 3 bases and V by 3 bases; bases with no gene match: 10. From germline, CDR1 is LGHNA and CDR2 YSLEER. Through a sample-barcoded 5' primer and a J-beta primer mix, a second PCR was run for roughly 6 to 12 cycles. MiXCR, applied by TCRdb to the 5' RACE reads, yields one record per CDR3 protein. The sample carries 1 million to 1.2 million distinct CDR3 sequences, around two fifths recorded once. Sequenced sample: blood. This clonotype originated in a man younger than 35 in good health. The rearrangement links TRBV4-3 to TRBJ2-3; 12 nucleotides line up with TRBD2. CDR3: CASSQDGSTSGGTDTQYF. CDR3 DNA sequence: TGCGCCAGCAGCCAGGATGGATCGACTAGCGGGGGAACAGATACGCAGTATTTT.